This T cell receptor beta chain was profiled in a study of patients and donors after allogeneic stem cell transplantation. TCRdb processed the RT-PCR reads anew with MiXCR; each CDR3 protein has one entry. The data show roughly 230,000 distinct CDR3 sequences, roughly an eighth seen once. The CDR3 extends over 16 amino acids. From germline, CDR1 is MNHEY and CDR2 SVGAGI. The germline V and J ends were trimmed by 2 bases and 2 bases, with 15 bases remaining between them. This clonotype was counted only a few times. This clonotype was obtained from a human donor who was either an allogeneic HSCT recipient or a stem cell or donor lymphocyte infusion donor (not recorded which). It is not recorded whose cells these are; they may come from a transplant donor. The chain combines TRBV6-5 with TRBJ1-1; D gene unclear. Sequences were obtained from blood, either unsorted or a sorted T cell fraction (not recorded which). CDR3 DNA sequence: TGTGCCAGCAGTTACGGGTACGGGCAATTAAACACTGAAGCTTTCTTT. Amino acids: CASSYGYGQLNTEAFF.